A single sample gave rise to the 25 T cell receptor beta chains below, sequenced in a study of T cell responses to AZD1222 COVID-19 vaccine. Profiled with immunoSEQ multiplex PCR; TCRdb holds only in-frame clones, not every one. The profile shows 95,000 to 110,000 clones, roughly nine tenths of them singletons. The input for sequencing was peripheral blood, taken 28 days after the second AZD1222 dose. These receptors came from an adult who received the AZD1222 COVID-19 vaccine.

The chain combines TRBV28 with TRBJ1-5; D is ambiguous. The germline gives CDR1 MDHEN, CDR2 SYDVKM. The CDR3 runs 13 residues. Trimming took off 8 bases at V and 5 bases at J, with 13 bases between the two ends. The CDR3 DNA follows: TGTGCCAGCCGCAGATGGCGCGATCAGCCCCAGCATTTT. Encoded protein: CASRRWRDQPQHF.

The genes are TRBV7-9 and TRBJ2-5; D remains unclear. Per the germline V gene, CDR1 is SEHNR and CDR2 is FQNEAQ (reference sequence). CDR3 size: 12 residues. The V and J ends lost 5 bases and 5 bases respectively, with 9 bases between them. The DNA for the CDR3 is TGTGCCAGCAGCCCCCTAGGGGAGACCCAGTACTTC. Amino acid sequence: CASSPLGETQYF.

V usage is TRBV30 and J usage is TRBJ1-2; possibly TRBD1 for D (6 bases). There are 13 residues in the CDR3. V was shortened by 0 bases and J by 7 bases, with 12 bases between the two germline ends. Germline V gene sequence: CDR1 GTSNPN, CDR2 SVGIG (reference sequence). The CDR3 here is CAWSVGGGGGYTF. As DNA, the CDR3 is TGTGCCTGGAGTGTAGGGGGGGGTGGTGGCTACACCTTC.

The chain combines TRBV21-1 with TRBJ2-2. TRBV21-1 is designated a pseudogene. CDR3 size: 13 residues. The CDR3 DNA reads TGTGCCAGCAGGGGGGTTCACACCGGGGAGCTGTTTTTT. This gives the protein CASRGVHTGELFF.

This clone was seen once. The J gene is TRBJ2-1, the V gene TRBV24-1; TRBD2 agrees at 13 bases. The germline V gene encodes CDR1 KGHDR and CDR2 SFDVKD. The CDR3 consists of 17 residues. V shed 3 bases, J shed 5 bases, and the junction held 6 bases outside the gene matches. The CDR3 nucleotides read TGTGCCACCAGTGATCTACCGACTAGCGGGGGGCACAATGAGCAGTTCTTC. Translated, it gives CATSDLPTSGGHNEQFF.

The chain employs TRBV12-3 or TRBV12-4 and TRBJ1-2; D gene uncertain. This CDR3 contains 11 residues. V was clipped by 7 bases and J by 5 bases, with 8 bases between them. The CDR3 region is CASNRGYGYTF. The CDR3 bases are TGTGCCAGCAATCGGGGATATGGCTACACCTTC.

The gene calls are TRBV28 and TRBJ1-1; D call uncertain. CDR3 length equals 15 residues. Germline lookup yields CDR1 MDHEN and CDR2 SYDVKM. Trimming removed 5 bases from V and 1 base from J, with 14 bases in between. The CDR3 reads CASSPAGGGNTEAFF. The CDR3 nucleotides are TGTGCCAGCAGTCCCGCGGGAGGTGGGAACACTGAAGCTTTCTTT.

The genes are TRBV7-8 and TRBJ2-7; D assignment may be TRBD1 or TRBD2 (5 bases each). The germline V and J ends were trimmed by 4 bases and 2 bases, with 15 bases remaining between them. Looked up from germline, CDR1 is SGHVS and CDR2 is FQNEAQ. This CDR3 is built from 15 residues. As DNA, the CDR3 is TGTGCCAGCAGCTCAAGGGACCATCGTACCTACGAGCAGTACTTC. This codes for CASSSRDHRTYEQYF.

The chain carries TRBV30 and TRBJ2-3; D is ambiguous. V was shortened by 0 bases and J by 5 bases, with 6 bases between the two germline ends. CDR3 length equals 12 residues. CDR1 is GTSNPN and CDR2 is SVGIG in the germline V gene (reference sequence). CDR3 bases: TGTGCCTGGAGTGTACTCGGAGATACGCAGTATTTT. It is translated as CAWSVLGDTQYF.

The chain recombines TRBV28 with TRBJ2-3, with 12 bases matching TRBD2. CDR1 is MDHEN and CDR2 is SYDVKM in the germline V gene. The CDR3 has 16 residues. Trimming cost V 2 bases and J 2 bases; bases outside gene matches: 2. CDR3 amino acids: CASSLLAGGFTDTQYF. CDR3 nucleotide sequence: TGTGCCAGCAGTTTACTAGCGGGGGGGTTCACAGATACGCAGTATTTT.

The chain couples TRBV6-5 to TRBJ1-2; 11 bases map to TRBD1. The V and J ends lost 6 bases and 6 bases, in that order; junction bases with no gene match: 3. The CDR3 is made up of 13 amino acids. Germline values: CDR1 MNHEY, CDR2 SVGAGI. The CDR3 protein is CASSRTGGDGYTF. The CDR3 bases are TGTGCCAGCAGCAGGACAGGGGGCGATGGCTACACCTTC.

J is TRBJ1-2 and V is TRBV6-1; 11 bases match TRBD1. Germline loops: CDR1 MNHNS, CDR2 SASEGT. This CDR3 spans 14 amino acids. After removal of 2 bases from V and 13 bases from J, the junction contained 9 bases not matched to a gene. As DNA, the CDR3 is TGTGCCAGCAGTGAACTTGGACAGGGGGCGGAGGTCACCTTC. Translating gives CASSELGQGAEVTF.

The chain joins TRBV5-4 to TRBJ1-1; D uncertain. V shed 2 bases and J shed 3 bases, with 14 bases lying between them. The CDR3 is made up of 15 amino acids. CDR1 is SGHNT and CDR2 is YYREEE in the germline V gene (reference sequence). In DNA form, the CDR3 reads TGTGCCAGCAGCTTAGAGCAGGCGATGGACACTGAAGCTTTCTTT. This translates into CASSLEQAMDTEAFF.

V and J are TRBV6-4 and TRBJ2-3; D is perhaps TRBD2 (5 bases). Per germline, CDR1 MRHNA and CDR2 SNTAGT. Trimming left V 3 bases short and J 2 bases short, with 6 bases between. CDR3 length: 13 residues. CDR3 coding DNA: TGTGCCAGCAGTGAGCGGGTCACAGATACGCAGTATTTT. This gives the protein CASSERVTDTQYF.

The rearrangement uses TRBV7-2 and TRBJ2-4; maybe TRBD2 (5 bases). V lost 7 bases to trimming and J lost 7 bases, with 20 bases between them. There are 15 residues in the CDR3. From germline, CDR1 is SGHTA and CDR2 FQGNSA. As DNA, the CDR3 is TGTGCCAGCACACACGGCCCGGGAAACGGTAACATTCAGTACTTC. Translating gives CASTHGPGNGNIQYF.

The chain carries TRBV19 and TRBJ1-5; no firm D call. The V and J ends lost 0 bases and 0 bases respectively, with 12 bases between them. The CDR3 spans 17 residues. Looked up from germline, CDR1 is LNHDA and CDR2 is SQIVND (reference sequence). Written as DNA, the CDR3 is TGTGCCAGTAGTATAGATCCGCCAAGGAATAGCAATCAGCCCCAGCATTTT. Residues: CASSIDPPRNSNQPQHF.

The chain carries TRBV7-2 and TRBJ1-5; D gene uncertain. V was trimmed by 3 bases and J by 0 bases, leaving 12 bases between them. Germline V gives CDR1 SGHTA, CDR2 FQGNSA. The CDR3 extends over 16 amino acids. CDR3 in DNA: TGTGCCAGCAGCTTCGCCGGATGGGATAGCAATCAGCCCCAGCATTTT. This gives the protein CASSFAGWDSNQPQHF. The whole variable domain, remainder taken from reference TRBV7-2 and TRBJ1-5, is GAGVSQSPSNKVTEKGKDVELRCDPISGHTALYWYRQSLGQGLEFLIYFQGNSAPDKSGLPSDRFSAERTGGSVSTLTIQRTQQEDSAVYLCASSFAGWDSNQPQHFGDGTRLSIL.

The chain carries TRBV5-1 and TRBJ2-3; 11 nucleotides line up with TRBD1. Germline lookup yields CDR1 SGHRS and CDR2 YFSETQ. The CDR3 loop spans 17 amino acids. After removal of 0 bases from V and 4 bases from J, the junction contained 7 bases not matched to a gene. The DNA for the CDR3 is TGCGCCAGCAGCTTGGGCCCCGGGACAGGGGGTGCAGATACGCAGTATTTT. As protein: CASSLGPGTGGADTQYF.

V and J are TRBV7-2 and TRBJ2-4; tentatively, D is TRBD1 (6 bases). There are 14 residues in the CDR3. The germline gives CDR1 SGHTA, CDR2 FQGNSA. V was pared by 0 bases and J by 4 bases, with 7 bases between. The CDR3 DNA reads as TGTGCCAGCAGCTTAGCGACAGGAAAAAACATTCAGTACTTC. Translated: CASSLATGKNIQYF.

The chain uses TRBV10-3 and TRBJ1-1; D is perhaps TRBD1 (5 bases). Per germline, CDR1 ENHRY and CDR2 SYGVKD. V was cut by 2 bases and J by 11 bases, with 24 bases left in between. The length of the CDR3 is 16 residues. CDR3 region: CAISEPKVSREGCAFF. CDR3 DNA: TGTGCCATCAGTGAGCCTAAGGTCTCCAGGGAGGGGTGTGCTTTCTTT.

This chain uses TRBV6-5 with TRBJ1-2; perhaps TRBD1 as D (5 bases). The CDR3 runs to 12 residues. V lost 4 bases and J 2 bases, leaving 5 bases between the germline ends. CDR1 MNHEY and CDR2 SVGAGI come from the germline V gene. The CDR3 DNA sequence: TGTGCCAGCAGTTCAGGGAACTATGGCTACACCTTC. As protein: CASSSGNYGYTF.

This clone has a single count. This rearrangement joins TRBV18 to TRBJ2-3, with 7 bases matching TRBD2. Trimming at V came to 4 bases and at J to 4 bases, leaving 8 bases not matched to a gene. The CDR3 has 15 amino acids. The germline gives CDR1 KGHSH, CDR2 LQKENI. The CDR3: CASSHPGGSADTQYF. The DNA for the CDR3 is TGTGCCAGCTCACACCCGGGGGGTTCCGCAGATACGCAGTATTTT. Full variable domain (remainder filled in from reference TRBV18 and TRBJ2-3): NAGVMQNPRHLVRRRGQEARLRCSPMKGHSHVYWYRQLPEEGLKFMVYLQKENIIDESGMPKERFSAEFPKEGPSILRIQQVVRGDSAAYFCASSHPGGSADTQYFGPGTRLTVL.

V usage is TRBV9 and J usage is TRBJ1-6; 9 bases map to TRBD1. V lost 0 bases, J lost 7 bases, and 2 bases stayed unmatched. This CDR3 contains 15 residues. Germline V gene lookup returns CDR1 SGDLS and CDR2 YYNGEE. CDR3 sequence reads: CASSVGGTGNSPLHF. The DNA for the CDR3 is TGTGCCAGCAGCGTAGGGGGGACAGGGAATTCACCCCTCCACTTT.

The gene calls are TRBV19 and TRBJ1-1, with a weak D call TRBD1 (5 bases). CDR1 is LNHDA and CDR2 is SQIVND in the germline V gene (reference sequence). The CDR3 spans 14 residues. V lost 3 bases and J lost 7, with 15 bases in between. Here the CDR3 DNA reads TGTGCCAGTAGTATGTCTGGGGCTTTATTTGAAGCTTTCTTT. This gives the protein CASSMSGALFEAFF.

The chain is built from TRBV7-9 and TRBJ2-3; 10 nucleotides match TRBD2. V gave up 2 bases and J gave up 5 bases; unmatched junction bases: 7. This CDR3 has 16 residues. Looked up from germline, CDR1 is SEHNR and CDR2 is FQNEAQ (reference sequence). The CDR3 bases are TGTGCCAGCAGCTTACGGAAGCGGGGGGGCAGAGATACGCAGTATTTT. It yields the protein CASSLRKRGGRDTQYF.